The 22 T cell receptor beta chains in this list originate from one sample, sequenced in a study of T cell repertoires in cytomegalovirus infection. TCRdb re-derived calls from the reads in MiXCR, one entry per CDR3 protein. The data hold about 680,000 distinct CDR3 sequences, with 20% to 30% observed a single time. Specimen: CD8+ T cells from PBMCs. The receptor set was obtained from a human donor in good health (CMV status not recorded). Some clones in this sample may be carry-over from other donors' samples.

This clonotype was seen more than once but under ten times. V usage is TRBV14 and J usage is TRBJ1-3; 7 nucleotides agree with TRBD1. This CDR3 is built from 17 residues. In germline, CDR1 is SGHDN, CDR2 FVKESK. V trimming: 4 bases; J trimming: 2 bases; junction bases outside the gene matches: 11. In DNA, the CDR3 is TGTGCCAGCAGCCCAAGATGGGGACAGCTACCTGGAAACACCATATATTTT. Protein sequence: CASSPRWGQLPGNTIYF.

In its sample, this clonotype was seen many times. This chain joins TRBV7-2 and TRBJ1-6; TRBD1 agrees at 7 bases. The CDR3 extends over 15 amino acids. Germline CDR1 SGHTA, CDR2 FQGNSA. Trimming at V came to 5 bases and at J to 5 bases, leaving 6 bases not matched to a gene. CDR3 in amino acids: CASSQGTANNSPLHF. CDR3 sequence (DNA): TGTGCCAGCAGCCAAGGGACAGCAAATAATTCACCCCTCCACTTT.

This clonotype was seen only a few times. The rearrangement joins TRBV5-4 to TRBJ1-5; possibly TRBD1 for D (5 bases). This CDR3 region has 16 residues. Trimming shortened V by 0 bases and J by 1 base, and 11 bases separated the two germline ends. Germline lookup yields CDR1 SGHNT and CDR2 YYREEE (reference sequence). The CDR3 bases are TGTGCCAGCAGCTTGGCATGGAGGGGAAGCAATCAGCCCCAGCATTTT. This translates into CASSLAWRGSNQPQHF.

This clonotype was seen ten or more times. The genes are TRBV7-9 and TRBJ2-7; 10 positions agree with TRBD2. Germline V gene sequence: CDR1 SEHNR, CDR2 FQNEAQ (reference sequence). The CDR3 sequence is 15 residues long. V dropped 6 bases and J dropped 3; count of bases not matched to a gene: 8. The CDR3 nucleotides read TGTGCCAGCAGTTCTCCGGGACTAGCGTACTACGAGCAGTACTTC. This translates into CASSSPGLAYYEQYF.

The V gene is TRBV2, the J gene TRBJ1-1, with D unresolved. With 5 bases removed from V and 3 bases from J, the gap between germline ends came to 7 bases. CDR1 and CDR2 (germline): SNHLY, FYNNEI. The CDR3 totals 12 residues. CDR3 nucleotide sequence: TGTGCCAGCAGTATGCTTGACACTGAAGCTTTCTTT. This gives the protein CASSMLDTEAFF.

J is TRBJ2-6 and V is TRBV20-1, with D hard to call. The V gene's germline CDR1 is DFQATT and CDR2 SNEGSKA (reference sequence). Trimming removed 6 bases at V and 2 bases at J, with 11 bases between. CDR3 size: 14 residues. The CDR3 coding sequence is TGCAGTGCAGAGTATGAACCTGGGGCCAACGTCCTGACTTTC. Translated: CSAEYEPGANVLTF.

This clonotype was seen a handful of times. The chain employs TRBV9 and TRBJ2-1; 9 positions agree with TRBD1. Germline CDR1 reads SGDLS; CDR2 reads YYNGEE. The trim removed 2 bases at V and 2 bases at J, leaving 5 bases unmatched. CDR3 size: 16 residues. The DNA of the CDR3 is TGTGCCAGCAGCGTGGGGGACAGGGAGACCTACAATGAGCAGTTCTTC. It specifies CASSVGDRETYNEQFF.

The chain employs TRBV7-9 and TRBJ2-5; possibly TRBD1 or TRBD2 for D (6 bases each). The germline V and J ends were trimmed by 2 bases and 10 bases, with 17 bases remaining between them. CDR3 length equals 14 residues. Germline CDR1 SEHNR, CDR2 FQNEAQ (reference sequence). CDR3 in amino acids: CASSLPVGGPVQYF. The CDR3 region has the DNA TGTGCCAGCAGCTTACCAGTCGGGGGCCCCGTCCAGTACTTC.

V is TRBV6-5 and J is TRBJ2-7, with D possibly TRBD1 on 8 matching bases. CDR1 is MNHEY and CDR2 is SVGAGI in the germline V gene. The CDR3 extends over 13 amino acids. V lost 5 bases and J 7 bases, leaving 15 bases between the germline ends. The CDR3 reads CASSTHRGGEQYV. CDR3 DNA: TGTGCCAGCAGTACTCACAGGGGGGGGGAGCAGTACGTC.

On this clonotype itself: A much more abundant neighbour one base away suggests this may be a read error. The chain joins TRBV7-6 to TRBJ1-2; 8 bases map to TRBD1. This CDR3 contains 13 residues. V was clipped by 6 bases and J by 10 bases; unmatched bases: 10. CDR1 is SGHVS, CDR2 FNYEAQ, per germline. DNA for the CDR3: TGTGCCAGCAGTTTGGGACAGGATCGCGACTACACCTTC. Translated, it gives CASSLGQDRDYTF.

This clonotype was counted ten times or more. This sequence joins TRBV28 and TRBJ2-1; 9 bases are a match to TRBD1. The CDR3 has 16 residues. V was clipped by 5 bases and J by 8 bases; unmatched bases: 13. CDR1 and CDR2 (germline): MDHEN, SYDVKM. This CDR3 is CASSLNSGTGRYEQFF. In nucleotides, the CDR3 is TGTGCCAGCAGTCTCAATTCCGGGACAGGGCGTTATGAGCAGTTCTTC.

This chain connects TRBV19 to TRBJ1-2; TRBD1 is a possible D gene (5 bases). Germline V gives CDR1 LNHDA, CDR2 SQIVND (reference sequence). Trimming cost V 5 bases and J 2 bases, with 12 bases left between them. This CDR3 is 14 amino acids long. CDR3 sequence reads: CASSAGAGNYGYTF. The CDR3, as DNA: TGTGCCAGTAGTGCCGGGGCAGGGAACTATGGCTACACCTTC. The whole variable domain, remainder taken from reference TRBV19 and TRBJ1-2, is DGGITQSPKYLFRKEGQNVTLSCEQNLNHDAMYWYRQDPGQGLRLIYYSQIVNDFQKGDIAEGYSVSREKKESFPLTVTSAQKNPTAFYLCASSAGAGNYGYTFGSGTRLTVV.

Here the CDR3 reads CSARDTQQGGGKNIQYF. In DNA form, the CDR3 reads TGCAGTGCTAGAGACACCCAACAGGGAGGAGGCAAAAACATTCAGTACTTC. The chain carries TRBV20-1 and TRBJ2-4; D might be TRBD1 or TRBD2, each matching 6 bases. Germline values: CDR1 DFQATT, CDR2 SNEGSKA (reference sequence). The ends were cut back, 0 bases at V and 3 bases at J, with 18 bases in the middle. The CDR3 loop spans 17 amino acids.

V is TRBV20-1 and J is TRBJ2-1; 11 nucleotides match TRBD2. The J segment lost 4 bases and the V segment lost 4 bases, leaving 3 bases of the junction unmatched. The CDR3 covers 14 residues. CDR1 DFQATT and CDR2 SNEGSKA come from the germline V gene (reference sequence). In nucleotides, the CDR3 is TGCAGTGCTATGGGGACTAGCGGTTACAATGAGCAGTTCTTC. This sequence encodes CSAMGTSGYNEQFF.

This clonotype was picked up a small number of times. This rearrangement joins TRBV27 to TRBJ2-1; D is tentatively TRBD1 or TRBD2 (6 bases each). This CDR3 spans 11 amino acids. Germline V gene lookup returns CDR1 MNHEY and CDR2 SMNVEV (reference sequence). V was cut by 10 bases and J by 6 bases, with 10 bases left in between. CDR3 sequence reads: CATWGANEQFF. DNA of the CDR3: TGTGCCACGTGGGGGGCCAATGAGCAGTTCTTC.

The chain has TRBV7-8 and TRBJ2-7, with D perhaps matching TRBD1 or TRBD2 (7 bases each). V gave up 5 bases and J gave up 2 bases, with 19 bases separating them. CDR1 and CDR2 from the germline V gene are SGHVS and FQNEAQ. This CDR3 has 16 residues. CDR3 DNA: TGTGCCAGCAGCCACCCAAACCAGGGGGGGGCCTACGAGCAGTACTTC. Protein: CASSHPNQGGAYEQYF.

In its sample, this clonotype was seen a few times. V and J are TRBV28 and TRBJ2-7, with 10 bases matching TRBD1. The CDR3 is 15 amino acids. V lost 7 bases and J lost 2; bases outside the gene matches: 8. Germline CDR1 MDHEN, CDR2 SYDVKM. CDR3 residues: CASTSRGTGAYEQYV. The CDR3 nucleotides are TGTGCCAGCACCTCCCGTGGGACAGGGGCCTACGAGCAGTACGTC.

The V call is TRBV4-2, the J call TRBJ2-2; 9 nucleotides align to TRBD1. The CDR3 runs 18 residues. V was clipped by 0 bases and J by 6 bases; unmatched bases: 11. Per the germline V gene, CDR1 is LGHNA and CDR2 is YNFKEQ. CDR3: CASSQDYLTGQGAGELFF. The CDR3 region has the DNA TGTGCCAGCAGCCAAGATTACCTGACGGGACAGGGTGCCGGGGAGCTGTTTTTT.

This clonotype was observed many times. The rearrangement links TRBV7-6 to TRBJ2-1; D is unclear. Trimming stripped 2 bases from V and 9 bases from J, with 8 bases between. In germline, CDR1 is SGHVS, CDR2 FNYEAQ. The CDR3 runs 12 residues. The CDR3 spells CASSLSGREQFF. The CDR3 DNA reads TGTGCCAGCAGCTTATCTGGGCGTGAGCAGTTCTTC.

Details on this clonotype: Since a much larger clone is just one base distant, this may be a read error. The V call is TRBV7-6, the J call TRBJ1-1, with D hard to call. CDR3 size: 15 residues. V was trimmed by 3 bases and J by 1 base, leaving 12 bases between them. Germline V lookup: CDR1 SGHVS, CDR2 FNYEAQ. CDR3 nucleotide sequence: TGTGCCAGCAGCTTGCCCCGGGAGGGGAACACTGAAGCTTTCTTT. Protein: CASSLPREGNTEAFF.

Written as DNA, the CDR3 is TGCGCCAGCAGCCAGAGCCGAGGGGGACCAGATACGCAGTATTTT. It encodes CASSQSRGGPDTQYF. The V call is TRBV4-1, the J call TRBJ2-3; TRBD1 might be the D (6 bases). Trimming shortened V by 3 bases and J by 4 bases, and 14 bases separated the two germline ends. Looked up from germline, CDR1 is MGHRA and CDR2 is YSYEKL. This CDR3 contains 15 residues.

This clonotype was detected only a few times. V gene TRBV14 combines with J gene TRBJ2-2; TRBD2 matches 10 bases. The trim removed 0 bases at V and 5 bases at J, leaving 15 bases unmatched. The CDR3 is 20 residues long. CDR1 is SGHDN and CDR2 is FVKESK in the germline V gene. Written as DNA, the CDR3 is TGTGCCAGCAGCCAAGATTCCCGACTAGCGGGTATAGGGCGTACCGGGGAGCTGTTTTTT. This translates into CASSQDSRLAGIGRTGELFF.